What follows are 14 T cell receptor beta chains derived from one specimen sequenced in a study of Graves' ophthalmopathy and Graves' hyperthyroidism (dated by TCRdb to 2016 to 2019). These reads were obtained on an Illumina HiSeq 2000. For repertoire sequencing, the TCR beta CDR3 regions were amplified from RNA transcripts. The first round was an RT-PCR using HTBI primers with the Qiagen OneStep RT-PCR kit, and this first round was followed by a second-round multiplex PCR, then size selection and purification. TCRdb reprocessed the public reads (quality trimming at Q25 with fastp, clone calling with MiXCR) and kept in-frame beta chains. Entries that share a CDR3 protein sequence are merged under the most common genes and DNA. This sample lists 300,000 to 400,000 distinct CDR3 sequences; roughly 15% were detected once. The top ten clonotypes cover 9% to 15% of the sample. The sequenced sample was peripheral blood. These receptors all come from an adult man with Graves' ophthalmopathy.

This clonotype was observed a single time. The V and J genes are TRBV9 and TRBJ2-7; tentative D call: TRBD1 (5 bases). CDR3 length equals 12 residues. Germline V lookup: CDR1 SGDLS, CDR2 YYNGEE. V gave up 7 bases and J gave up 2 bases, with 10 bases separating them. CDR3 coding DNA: TGTGCCAGCGGGTCAGGGACCTACGAGCAGTACTTC. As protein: CASGSGTYEQYF.

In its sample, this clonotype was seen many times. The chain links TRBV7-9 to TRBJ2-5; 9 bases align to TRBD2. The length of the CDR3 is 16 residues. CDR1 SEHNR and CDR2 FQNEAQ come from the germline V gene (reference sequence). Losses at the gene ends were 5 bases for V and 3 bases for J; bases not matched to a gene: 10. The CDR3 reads CASSPTGKRGEETQYF. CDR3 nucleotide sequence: TGTGCCAGCAGCCCCACTGGCAAGCGGGGGGAAGAGACCCAGTACTTC.

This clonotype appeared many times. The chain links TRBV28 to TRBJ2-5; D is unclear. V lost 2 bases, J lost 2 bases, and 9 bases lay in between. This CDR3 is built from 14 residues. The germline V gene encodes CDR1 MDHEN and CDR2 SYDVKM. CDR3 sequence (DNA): TGTGCCAGCAGTTTAACGGCGCATCAAGAGACCCAGTACTTC. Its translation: CASSLTAHQETQYF.

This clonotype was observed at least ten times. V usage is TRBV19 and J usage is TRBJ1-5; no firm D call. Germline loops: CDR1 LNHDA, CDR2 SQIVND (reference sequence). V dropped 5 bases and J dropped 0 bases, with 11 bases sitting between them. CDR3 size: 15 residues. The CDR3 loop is CASSETTYSNQPQHF. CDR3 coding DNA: TGTGCCAGTAGTGAAACAACCTATAGCAATCAGCCCCAGCATTTT.

The CDR3 loop is CASKGGSGANVLTF. DNA for the CDR3: TGTGCCAGCAAAGGGGGGTCTGGGGCCAACGTCCTGACTTTC. The rearrangement uses TRBV6-1 and TRBJ2-6, with D perhaps assigned TRBD1 or TRBD2 (6 bases each). Trimming removed 7 bases at V and 1 base at J, with 8 bases between. The CDR3 totals 14 residues. Per the germline V gene, CDR1 is MNHNS and CDR2 is SASEGT.

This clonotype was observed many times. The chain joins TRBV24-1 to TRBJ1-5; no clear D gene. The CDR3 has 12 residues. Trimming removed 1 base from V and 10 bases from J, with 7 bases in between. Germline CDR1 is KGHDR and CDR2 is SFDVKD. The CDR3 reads CATSDFFGPQHF. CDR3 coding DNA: TGTGCCACCAGTGATTTTTTCGGCCCCCAGCATTTT.

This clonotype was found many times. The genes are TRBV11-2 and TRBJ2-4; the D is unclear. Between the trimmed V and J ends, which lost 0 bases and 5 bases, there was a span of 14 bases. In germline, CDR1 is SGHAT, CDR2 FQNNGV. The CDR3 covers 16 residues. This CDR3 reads CASSLEPGRNENIQYF. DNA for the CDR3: TGTGCCAGCAGCTTAGAGCCCGGTCGGAACGAAAACATTCAGTACTTC. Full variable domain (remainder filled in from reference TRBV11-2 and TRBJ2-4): EAGVAQSPRYKIIEKRQSVAFWCNPISGHATLYWYQQILGQGPKLLIQFQNNGVVDDSQLPKDRFSAERLKGVDSTLKIQPAKLEDSAVYLCASSLEPGRNENIQYFGAGTRLSVL.

The CDR3 DNA sequence: TGTGCCAGCAGTATTACACAGGGGTTGGACTATGGCTACACCTTC. This encodes CASSITQGLDYGYTF. V is TRBV28 and J is TRBJ1-2; TRBD1 agrees at 7 bases. Unmatched junction bases numbered 9, after V lost 5 bases and J lost 3 bases. The germline V gene encodes CDR1 MDHEN and CDR2 SYDVKM. There are 15 residues in the CDR3.

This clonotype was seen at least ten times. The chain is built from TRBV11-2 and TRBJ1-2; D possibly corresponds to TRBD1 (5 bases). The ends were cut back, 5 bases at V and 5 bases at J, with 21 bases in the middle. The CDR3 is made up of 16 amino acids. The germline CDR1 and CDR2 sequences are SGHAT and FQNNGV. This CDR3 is CASSPTDWDRGYGYTF. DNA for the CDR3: TGTGCCAGCAGCCCAACCGACTGGGATAGGGGATATGGCTACACCTTC. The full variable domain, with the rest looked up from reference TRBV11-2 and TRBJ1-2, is EAGVAQSPRYKIIEKRQSVAFWCNPISGHATLYWYQQILGQGPKLLIQFQNNGVVDDSQLPKDRFSAERLKGVDSTLKIQPAKLEDSAVYLCASSPTDWDRGYGYTFGSGTRLTVV.

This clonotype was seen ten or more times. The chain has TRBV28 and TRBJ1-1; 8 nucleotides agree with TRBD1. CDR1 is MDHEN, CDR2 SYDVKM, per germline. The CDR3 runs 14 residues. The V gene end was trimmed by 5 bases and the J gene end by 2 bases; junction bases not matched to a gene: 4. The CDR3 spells CASSKTGANTEAFF. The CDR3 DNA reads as TGTGCCAGCAGTAAGACAGGGGCAAACACTGAAGCTTTCTTT.

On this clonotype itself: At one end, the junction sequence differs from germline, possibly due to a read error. The chain's CDR3 is CASSFLTEGLNTEASF. CDR3 sequence (DNA): TGTGCCAGCAGTTTCCTGACGGAGGGCTTGAACACTGAAGCTTCCTTT. V and J are TRBV12-3 or TRBV12-4 and TRBJ1-1; D not resolved. The CDR3 sequence is 16 residues long.

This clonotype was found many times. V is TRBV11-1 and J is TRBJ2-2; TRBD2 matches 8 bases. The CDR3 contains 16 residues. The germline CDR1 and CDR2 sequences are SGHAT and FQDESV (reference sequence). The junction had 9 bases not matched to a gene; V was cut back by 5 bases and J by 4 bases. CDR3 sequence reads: CASSQFTGTSTGELFF. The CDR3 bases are TGTGCCAGCAGCCAATTTACCGGGACTAGCACCGGGGAGCTGTTTTTT.

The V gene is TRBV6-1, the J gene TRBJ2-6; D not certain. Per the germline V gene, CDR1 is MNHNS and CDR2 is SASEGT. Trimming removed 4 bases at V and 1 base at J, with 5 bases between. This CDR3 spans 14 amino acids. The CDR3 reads CASSGVSGANVLTF. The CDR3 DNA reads TGTGCCAGCAGTGGAGTTTCTGGGGCCAACGTCCTGACTTTC.

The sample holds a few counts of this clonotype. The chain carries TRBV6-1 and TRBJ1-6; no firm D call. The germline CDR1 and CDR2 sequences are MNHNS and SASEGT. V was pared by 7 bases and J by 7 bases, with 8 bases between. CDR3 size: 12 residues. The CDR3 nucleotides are TGTGCCAGCAACGACGGCAATTCACCCCTCCACTTT. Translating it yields CASNDGNSPLHF.